The 20 T cell receptor beta chains reported below all come from one sample, sequenced in a study of blood T cell repertoires in COVID-19. TCRdb keeps only in-frame clones here, not all; method: immunoSEQ multiplex PCR. The sample shows nearly 200,000 clones, 85% of them seen only once. Source material: peripheral blood. These receptors came from a man in his 60s with COVID-19, enrolled during active disease.

Points on this clone: Mismatch with germline at one junction end may stem from a read error. The J gene is TRBJ2-7, the V gene TRBV19; 16 bases agree with TRBD2. CDR1 and CDR2 from the germline V gene are LNHDA and SQIVND (reference sequence). The CDR3 is made up of 17 amino acids. The CDR3 sequence: CASSPPLRGLAGGRRLF. DNA for the CDR3: TGTGCCAGTAGTCCCCCCCTAAGGGGACTAGCGGGAGGGCGCCGGCTCTTC.

This clone has just one count. V and J are TRBV28 and TRBJ2-7; D is possibly TRBD1 (6 bases). V lost 8 bases and J 4 bases, leaving 15 bases between the germline ends. The CDR3 runs 13 residues. CDR1 is MDHEN and CDR2 is SYDVKM in the germline V gene. The CDR3 nucleotides read TGTGCCAGCGTCACAGGGTTGAGGTACGAGCAGTACTTC. Translated: CASVTGLRYEQYF. The full variable domain, completed using reference TRBV28 and TRBJ2-7, is DVKVTQSSRYLVKRTGEKVFLECVQDMDHENMFWYRQDPGLGLRLIYFSYDVKMKEKGDIPEGYSVSREKKERFSLILESASTNQTSMYLCASVTGLRYEQYFGPGTRLTVT.

The sample holds a few counts of this clone. In the same sample, other DNA sequences code for this CDR3. The rearrangement joins TRBV2 to TRBJ1-5; 11 bases are a match to TRBD1. CDR1 and CDR2 (germline): SNHLY, FYNNEI. J gave up 4 bases and V 4 bases, and 3 bases lay outside the gene matches. The CDR3 has 15 amino acids. The CDR3 is CASSAGTGGNQPQHF. The DNA for the CDR3 is TGTGCCAGCAGTGCCGGGACAGGGGGGAATCAGCCCCAGCATTTT.

The chain carries TRBV5-6 and TRBJ2-6, with TRBD1 matching over 7 bases. Looked up from germline, CDR1 is SGHDT and CDR2 is YYEEEE. Unmatched junction bases numbered 7, after V lost 4 bases and J lost 0 bases. The CDR3 runs to 17 residues. Here the CDR3 DNA reads TGTGCCAGCAGCCCGATGACAGGGCGCTCTGGGGCCAACGTCCTGACTTTC. It encodes CASSPMTGRSGANVLTF.

The gene calls are TRBV6-4 and TRBJ1-5, with 7 bases lining up with TRBD1. With 4 bases clipped from V and 5 bases from J, the junction kept 5 bases outside the gene matches. This CDR3 is built from 14 residues. Germline V CDR1 and CDR2: MRHNA, SNTAGT. The chain's CDR3 is CASSADRTDQPQHF. The DNA for the CDR3 is TGTGCCAGCAGTGCGGACAGGACCGATCAGCCCCAGCATTTT.

The rearrangement joins TRBV5-4 to TRBJ2-1; 8 bases map to TRBD1. Germline V CDR1 and CDR2: SGHNT, YYREEE (reference sequence). CDR3 size: 15 residues. V gave up 4 bases and J gave up 8 bases; unmatched junction bases: 11. This chain's CDR3 is CASSLENRGFYEQFF. Written as DNA, the CDR3 is TGTGCCAGCAGCCTGGAGAACAGGGGGTTCTATGAGCAGTTCTTC.

The chain carries TRBV11-2 and TRBJ2-5, with 10 bases lining up with TRBD1. CDR3 length: 15 residues. After removal of 2 bases from V and 3 bases from J, the junction contained 3 bases not matched to a gene. Germline CDR1 is SGHAT and CDR2 is FQNNGV. The chain's CDR3 is CASSLRGTGEETQYF. CDR3 coding DNA: TGTGCCAGCAGCTTAAGGGGGACAGGGGAAGAGACCCAGTACTTC. Using reference TRBV11-2 and TRBJ2-5 for the parts outside the CDR3, the full variable domain is EAGVAQSPRYKIIEKRQSVAFWCNPISGHATLYWYQQILGQGPKLLIQFQNNGVVDDSQLPKDRFSAERLKGVDSTLKIQPAKLEDSAVYLCASSLRGTGEETQYFGPGTRLLVL.

The CDR3 is CASSRSTGSSYEQYF. The CDR3 region has the DNA TGTGCCAGCAGCCGGTCGACAGGTAGCTCCTACGAGCAGTACTTC. The J gene is TRBJ2-7, the V gene TRBV7-2, with D perhaps matching TRBD1 (6 bases). The germline V and J ends were trimmed by 5 bases and 0 bases, with 14 bases remaining between them. The CDR3 has 15 residues. Germline CDR1 and CDR2: SGHTA and FQGNSA.

The gene calls are TRBV7-2 and TRBJ2-1, with TRBD2 identical over 8 bases. This CDR3 spans 15 amino acids. V was pared by 5 bases and J by 5 bases, with 8 bases of the junction left unmatched. Germline V lookup: CDR1 SGHTA, CDR2 FQGNSA. CDR3 nucleotides: TGTGCCAGCAGCCCCGGGACTAGAGGCAACAATGAGCAGTTCTTC. Protein product: CASSPGTRGNNEQFF.

The gene calls are TRBV6-2 or TRBV6-3 and TRBJ1-2, with TRBD1 matching 9 bases. Trimming took 6 bases from V and 6 from J; bases not matched to a gene: 5. The CDR3 is 13 amino acids. The germline V gene has CDR1 MNHEY and CDR2 SVGEGT. CDR3: CASSRDRVNGYTF. In DNA, the CDR3 is TGTGCCAGCAGCCGGGACAGGGTTAATGGCTACACCTTC.

The chain employs TRBV27 and TRBJ1-5; D is ambiguous. Germline CDR1 and CDR2: MNHEY and SMNVEV (reference sequence). The CDR3 totals 15 residues. V lost 6 bases and J lost 0, with 12 bases in between. The CDR3 DNA follows: TGTGCCAGCAGGAATACAGAGTATAGCAATCAGCCCCAGCATTTT. The encoded protein is CASRNTEYSNQPQHF.

This clone was counted between two and nine times. The chain links TRBV7-9 to TRBJ1-2; TRBD1 matches 9 bases. CDR1 SEHNR and CDR2 FQNEAQ come from the germline V gene (reference sequence). With V trimmed by 5 bases and J by 8 bases, 3 bases remained unmatched. The CDR3 covers 12 residues. The CDR3 reads CASSTGGRGYTF. DNA of the CDR3: TGTGCCAGCAGCACAGGGGGCCGGGGCTACACCTTC.

V is TRBV12-3 or TRBV12-4 and J is TRBJ2-1, with TRBD2 as a possible D gene (5 bases). Trimming removed 5 bases from V and 11 bases from J, with 10 bases in between. The CDR3 has 11 residues. This CDR3 is CASSRLPQQFF. The DNA for the CDR3 is TGTGCCAGCAGTAGACTACCTCAGCAGTTCTTC.

CDR3 protein: CASSYSTGGYTF. DNA of the CDR3: TGTGCCAGCAGTTACTCGACTGGAGGCTACACCTTC. This chain links TRBV6-2 or TRBV6-3 with TRBJ1-2, with D hard to call. Germline loops: CDR1 MNHEY, CDR2 SVGEGT. The CDR3 is made up of 12 amino acids. V dropped 0 bases and J dropped 8 bases, with 7 bases sitting between them.

The CDR3 sequence: CASSLSTSKRDPYEQYF. The CDR3 DNA follows: TGTGCCAGCAGTTTATCGACTAGCAAAAGGGACCCCTACGAGCAGTACTTC. The V gene is TRBV28, the J gene TRBJ2-7; TRBD2 matches 7 bases. V lost 1 base to trimming and J lost 2 bases; unmatched junction nucleotides: 11. Germline V gene data show CDR1 as MDHEN and CDR2 as SYDVKM. This CDR3 is built from 17 residues.

For this clone: The sample carries other DNA sequences with the same CDR3. The chain uses TRBV5-6 and TRBJ1-4; D uncertain. The V gene lost 4 bases and the J gene lost 0 bases, with 4 bases spanning the gap. CDR3 size: 13 residues. Germline CDR1 is SGHDT and CDR2 is YYEEEE. The CDR3 loop reads CASSLPTNEKLFF. As DNA, the CDR3 is TGTGCCAGCAGCCTCCCAACTAATGAAAAACTGTTTTTT.

The chain couples TRBV5-4 to TRBJ2-2, with D uncertain. Between the trimmed V and J ends, which lost 2 bases and 4 bases, there was a span of 9 bases. Germline CDR1 and CDR2: SGHNT and YYREEE (reference sequence). The CDR3 extends over 14 amino acids. The CDR3 protein is CASSFTRSTGELFF. Here the CDR3 DNA reads TGTGCCAGCAGCTTCACACGGAGCACCGGGGAGCTGTTTTTT.

This clone was counted once. The CDR3 sequence is CASSVGGGVAGNTIYF. CDR3 bases: TGTGCCAGCAGCGTAGGAGGAGGGGTCGCTGGAAACACCATATATTTT. The J gene is TRBJ1-3, the V gene TRBV9, with D perhaps TRBD1 (5 bases). The CDR3 length is 16 residues. The germline CDR1 and CDR2 sequences are SGDLS and YYNGEE. The V end was cut by 0 bases, the J end by 2 bases, with 12 bases between.

This chain connects TRBV28 to TRBJ1-5; 7 bases fit TRBD1. Trimming cost V 6 bases and J 4 bases; bases outside gene matches: 9. The V gene's germline CDR1 is MDHEN and CDR2 SYDVKM. The CDR3 is 15 residues long. Written as DNA, the CDR3 is TGTGCCAGCAGACCAACAGGGGTACCAAATCAGCCCCAGCATTTT. Protein product: CASRPTGVPNQPQHF. The full variable domain, with the rest looked up from reference TRBV28 and TRBJ1-5, is DVKVTQSSRYLVKRTGEKVFLECVQDMDHENMFWYRQDPGLGLRLIYFSYDVKMKEKGDIPEGYSVSREKKERFSLILESASTNQTSMYLCASRPTGVPNQPQHFGDGTRLSIL.

The V and J genes are TRBV6-5 and TRBJ1-2; 7 bases fit TRBD1. The CDR3 loop spans 13 amino acids. With V trimmed by 5 bases and J by 8 bases, 8 bases remained unmatched. From germline, CDR1 is MNHEY and CDR2 SVGAGI. The CDR3 DNA reads as TGTGCCAGCAGTATAAGAAGGGGGCGAGGCTACACCTTC. It encodes CASSIRRGRGYTF.